Given below is one TCR beta chain in context. A few counts support this clonotype. Its binding antigen is unknown. No base-level quality is on record; no much larger clone is a single base apart. Preparation of the library involved 5' RACE. The instrument given in TCRdb is Illumina HiSeq 2500. A second PCR of roughly 7 to 11 cycles was performed with a sample-barcoded 5' primer and a J-beta primer mix. A template-switch 5' adaptor carrying 12 random nucleotides introduced a unique molecular identifier onto each TCR beta cDNA molecule. At least 2.5 million CDR3-containing paired-end reads were obtained from each sample. All of the RNA was converted into first-strand cDNA using the Mint cDNA synthesis kit, with a TRBC-specific oligonucleotide serving as the primer. Following uracil-DNA glycosylase treatment, a first 18-cycle PCR with universal primers M1SS and BC2_uni_R was performed on all cDNA. In the original analysis: For normalization, 1 million high-quality reads, each with a distinct molecular identifier, were randomly selected from each sample. Instead of being binned into consensus sequences, reads with shared molecular identifiers were discarded. MiTCR, run with a Q25 quality threshold and the strictest error-elimination algorithm, handled CDR3 identification, clonotype clustering and error correction. A nonparametric unseen species model with Euler transformation was used to estimate a lower bound on total TCR beta diversity. The public reads were reprocessed in TCRdb via fastp at Q25 and MiXCR, keeping in-frame beta chains. Every distinct CDR3 protein forms one entry, paired with its most common genes and DNA. The V and J calls come from TCRdb's annotation, not from the publication. This sample lists around 1.5 million distinct CDR3 sequences; almost 60% were detected once. 6.5% to 8.5% of the sample rests with the top ten.

The germline V gene (reference sequence) specifies DFQATT as CDR1 and SNEGSKA as CDR2. The cysteine opens and the phenylalanine closes a CDR3 of 14 amino acids. The retained sequence is limited to the CDR3, 42 bases, with the frame set at the first base. The V end loses 4 bases and the J end loses 0 bases, and a stretch of 10 bases separates them. This record belongs to a study of blood T cells in healthy people across ages (dated by TCRdb to 2014 to 2015). At the level of the whole study: In model experiments, roughly one uniquely barcoded TCR beta cDNA molecule per two T cells was captured by template switching. Age-related changes in TCR beta repertoire diversity were measured in the study by deep sequencing normalized with unique cDNA molecular identifiers. To avoid experimental bias, donors of different ages were randomly spread across the sequencing lanes. The study analyzed two additional independent replicas of 1 million unique cDNA reads from the same blood draw for two donors, one aged 18 to 29 and one aged 80 or older. The donors were split into four age groups: young (average approximately 16 years), middle-aged (roughly 40), aged (approximately 60) and long-lived (roughly 86). General conclusions and limits of the study: Conclusive comparison of naive and antigen-experienced compartments was prevented by the profiling of bulk unsorted PBMCs. Donor CMV infection status was unknown, potentially confounding age-related changes in expanded clonotypes. Observed TCR beta diversity correlated strongly with the percentage of naive T cells measured by flow cytometry. Estimates of total diversity from one million sequenced T cells were regarded as lower bounds and underestimates. Compared with the aged group, the long-lived group had more naive CD4+ T cells, fewer expanded clones and increased TCR diversity, suggesting age selection. Observed TCR beta diversity per million T cells fell roughly linearly with age, and a significant reduction was already apparent by age around 40.

The donors were around 39 Caucasian individuals from Russia, aged roughly 6 to 95 years, who were systemically healthy. About 10 milliliters of peripheral blood were drawn from each donor into EDTA-treated Vacutainer tubes. Ficoll-Paque density-gradient centrifugation was used to isolate PBMCs, with at least 7 million per sample. Trizol reagent was used to extract total RNA from the PBMCs, yielding at least 6 micrograms per sample. For every donor, an aliquot of PBMCs went through flow cytometry to measure the percentages of naive CD45RAhigh/CD27high T cells. The clonotype comes from a man between 18 and 35 years old in good health. Recombination linked TRBV20-1 to TRBJ2-4; TRBD2 could be the D gene, as 5 bases match. Source material: blood. The DNA reads TGCAGTGCTAACCCCGGAGGAGCCAAAAACATTCAGTACTTC. Its coded protein is CSANPGGAKNIQYF.